This T cell receptor beta chain is from a study of human T cells and chemical hapten exposure (dated by TCRdb to 2020 to 2022). For the study in its entirety: For sensitization, 2% DPC in acetone was applied to a 2 cm by 2 cm area of upper inner arm skin. The study tracked peripheral blood TCR repertoire changes in vivo during primary and secondary sensitization to the hapten diphenylcyclopropenone (DPC) in alopecia patients. Alopecia areata with under or over 50% scalp involvement, alopecia totalis and alopecia universalis were represented in the patient cohort, which was mostly female. Patients additionally received weekly therapeutic DPC doses to the scalp throughout the roughly 24-week study period. Patch testing on the upper back used Finn chambers containing 0.01% DPC, with scoring done after 6 days according to International Contact Dermatitis Research Group standards. About 28 alopecia patients gave blood for TCR sequencing at one to four time points (pre-sensitization, 2, 6 and 24 weeks). Blood samples were taken from patients before sensitization (week 0) and at 2, 6 and about 24 weeks after DPC sensitization. Libraries were combined into a pool for sequencing, and differences in TCR yield between samples came mainly from small differences in library volumes within the pool.

In the paper's terms, the time point label means: patch test 1, 2 weeks after DPC sensitization. What this sample's treatment or condition label stands for: therapeutic diphenylcyclopropenone sensitization with weekly scalp DPC. At every patch-test visit, the blood draw took place before the patch test was put on. To be eligible, patients had to be aged 18 to 70, diagnosed with alopecia and judged suitable for DPC therapy, while pregnant patients were excluded. Unfractionated whole blood was collected in Tempus Blood RNA tubes, and total RNA was extracted from that blood. The library was obtained by RACE. The run used a NextSeq 500. During library preparation, unique molecular identifiers were attached to individual cDNA molecules so that TCRs could be counted quantitatively and reproducibly. From each blood RNA sample, both TCR alpha and TCR beta chains were sequenced. Concerning the study's data processing: A median of approximately 96,000 TCRs per sample was observed, with a range of roughly 23,224 to 700,000. V, J and CDR3 annotation of the TCR reads was performed with the Decombinator software suite. For PS versus PT1 abundance plots, all samples were subsampled to the same number of TCRs (28,000). Expanded TCRs were defined as absent before sensitization and observed at least eight times at the 2-week time point. In TCRdb, the public reads were trimmed at Q25 with fastp and aligned with MiXCR, with productive beta chains retained. Under each unique CDR3 protein, matching rows form one entry showing the most common genes and DNA. Here the V and J calls rest on TCRdb's processing, not on the authors' analysis. This sample is represented by 150,000 to 200,000 distinct CDR3 sequences; 20% to 25% of them were singletons. The ten biggest clones cover over 6.5% of the sample.

Here is what the overall study found, with its caveats: Compared with pre-sensitization or healthy control sets, expanded TCRs formed significantly more large CDR3 similarity clusters, which is consistent with antigen-driven responses. The number of TCRs above 1 in 1000 frequency did not change with DPC sensitization; there was no evidence of global repertoire structure alterations. After repeated subsampling, the strength of the expansion versus patch-test correlation and the threshold at which it became significant changed. The number of PT1 expanded TCRs positively correlated with patch test score, significant at thresholds 8, 16 and 32 but not 4. Because every patient had alopecia, a presumed autoimmune disease, the patients' immune response might differ from that of healthy individuals.

The CDR3, from cysteine to phenylalanine, totals 12 residues. The CDR3 DNA has 36 bases and is translated from base 1. The junction shows trimming of 2 bases on V and 5 bases on J, plus 4 bases between the germline ends. To note about this clonotype: There is no known antigen for this receptor. No quality values exist for individual bases; no much larger clone is one base distant.

The source of this sequence is a woman aged 45 to 65 with alopecia areata. Some clones in this sample may be carry-over from other donors' samples. Source: whole blood, taken in connection with sensitization to the hapten diphenylcyclopropenone (DPC). The chain links TRBV12-3 or TRBV12-4 with TRBJ2-1; no D gene is confidently identified. Here is the DNA: TGTGCCAGCAGTTTACCGCACAATGAGCAGTTCTTC. This codes for CASSLPHNEQFF.